This paragraph covers one T cell receptor (beta chain) sequence. Its antigen is as yet unknown. The CDR3 covers 15 residues. Germline V CDR1 and CDR2: LNHDA, SQIVND (reference sequence). V lost 3 bases, J lost 2 bases, and 13 bases lay in between. The protocol was immunoSEQ multiplex PCR, while the TCRdb copy is restricted to in-frame clones and leaves out a portion. Counted here are 55,000 to 85,000 clones, 70% to 90% occurring once; the ten biggest clones make up about 1.3%. The data were taken from a study of OX40 agonist ivuxolimab in advanced cancers. Study summary: Dosing consisted of intravenous ivuxolimab at 0.01 to 10 mg/kg every 2 weeks. Anti-PD-1, anti-PD-L1 or anti-CTLA-4 therapy given earlier was allowed, and around 40% had some. Findings and caveats of the study: Some patients without response likewise showed low normalized clonal expansion.

The specimen comprised CD4+ or CD8+ T cells sorted from blood, sampled in a trial of the OX40 agonist ivuxolimab. The V gene is TRBV19, the J gene TRBJ1-1, with no clear D. This sequence originates from an adult with an advanced solid tumor such as melanoma, head and neck, liver or kidney cancer. The CDR3 sequence is CASSITPDINTEAFF. The DNA of the CDR3 is TGTGCCAGTAGTATCACTCCCGACATTAACACTGAAGCTTTCTTT.